Shown below are 10 T cell receptor beta chains from a single sample sequenced in a study of blood T cell repertoires in COVID-19. Measured with immunoSEQ multiplex PCR; TCRdb has only the in-frame clones, and not every one. The table shows 250,000 to 350,000 clones, with around nine tenths occurring only once. Sequences were obtained from peripheral blood. Receptors originate from a woman in her forties or fifties with active or convalescent COVID-19.

The chain employs TRBV7-8 and TRBJ2-7; no firm D call. This CDR3 has 16 residues. V was clipped by 10 bases and J by 1 base, with 23 bases between them. The V gene's germline CDR1 is SGHVS and CDR2 FQNEAQ. The CDR3 sequence: CATSAETRRGSYEQYF. CDR3 coding DNA: TGTGCCACCTCGGCAGAGACCCGCCGCGGATCCTACGAGCAGTACTTC.

This clone showed up just a few times. This chain's CDR3 is CASSLEGSGQGAGDTQYF. CDR3 in DNA: TGTGCCAGCAGCTTAGAAGGTTCAGGACAGGGGGCTGGAGATACGCAGTATTTT. The chain has TRBV7-9 and TRBJ2-3; 11 bases match TRBD1. The CDR3 sequence is 18 residues long. V gave up 1 base and J gave up 5 bases; unmatched junction bases: 11. The germline V gene has CDR1 SEHNR and CDR2 FQNEAQ (reference sequence).

The chain has TRBV30 and TRBJ1-1; a weak D match, TRBD1 (6 bases). With 4 bases removed from V and 0 bases from J, the gap between germline ends came to 9 bases. Germline V gene sequence: CDR1 GTSNPN, CDR2 SVGIG (reference sequence). The CDR3 totals 13 residues. The chain's CDR3 is CAWNPGVNTEAFF. CDR3 sequence (DNA): TGTGCCTGGAACCCAGGGGTGAACACTGAAGCTTTCTTT.

The chain uses TRBV3-1 (or the pseudogene TRBV3-2) and TRBJ1-6; 7 nucleotides agree with TRBD1. The germline gives CDR1 LGHDT, CDR2 YNNKEL (reference sequence). This CDR3 region has 14 residues. Unmatched junction bases numbered 5, after V lost 5 bases and J lost 7 bases. The CDR3 DNA sequence: TGTGCCAGCAGCGAAGGGGACAGAAATTCACCCCTCCACTTT. It encodes CASSEGDRNSPLHF.

The rearrangement links TRBV3-1 (or the pseudogene TRBV3-2) to TRBJ2-1; D is unclear. V lost 1 base and J 6 bases, leaving 10 bases between the germline ends. CDR1 and CDR2 (germline): LGHDT, YNNKEL (reference sequence). The CDR3 contains 14 residues. The CDR3 sequence: CASSQVNRVNEQFF. CDR3 DNA: TGTGCCAGCAGCCAAGTGAACAGAGTCAATGAGCAGTTCTTC.

The V gene is TRBV28, the J gene TRBJ1-6; D uncertain. CDR3 size: 14 residues. Trimming removed 6 bases at V and 4 bases at J, with 10 bases between. Germline CDR1 reads MDHEN; CDR2 reads SYDVKM. CDR3 nucleotide sequence: TGTGCCAGCAGCTTTGGCCCGTATAATTCACCCCTCCACTTT. Translating it yields CASSFGPYNSPLHF.

The V and J genes are TRBV7-3 and TRBJ1-1; D is possibly TRBD1 (6 bases). The germline V and J ends were trimmed by 5 bases and 8 bases, with 15 bases remaining between them. Per the germline V gene, CDR1 is SGHTA and CDR2 is FQGTGA. The CDR3 length is 13 residues. The CDR3 region has the DNA TGTGCCAGCAGCAAGCACAGGGAGGGAGAAGCTTTCTTT. Its protein product is CASSKHREGEAFF.

The rearrangement links TRBV28 to TRBJ2-1; D is perhaps TRBD2 (6 bases). In germline, CDR1 is MDHEN, CDR2 SYDVKM. This CDR3 is built from 14 residues. Trimming cost V 2 bases and J 2 bases, with 7 bases left between them. This CDR3 is CASSLLAPYNEQFF. The CDR3 region has the DNA TGTGCCAGCAGTTTACTAGCGCCCTACAATGAGCAGTTCTTC.

This rearrangement joins TRBV24-1 to TRBJ2-2, with D perhaps matching TRBD1 (6 bases). The V gene lost 4 bases and the J gene lost 6 bases, with 14 bases spanning the gap. From germline, CDR1 is KGHDR and CDR2 SFDVKD. This CDR3 comprises 15 residues. CDR3 protein: CATSDPGAGAGELFF. In DNA form, the CDR3 reads TGTGCCACCAGTGACCCAGGGGCTGGGGCCGGGGAGCTGTTTTTT.

The chain links TRBV19 to TRBJ1-1; 8 bases fit TRBD1. The length of the CDR3 is 13 residues. Germline values: CDR1 LNHDA, CDR2 SQIVND (reference sequence). V lost 5 bases and J lost 7; bases outside the gene matches: 6. The DNA of the CDR3 is TGTGCCAGTAGTCACGGACAGGGAAGTGAAGCTTTCTTT. Translated: CASSHGQGSEAFF.